This TCR beta chain was sequenced in a study of CD8 T cells in Susac syndrome. This CDR3 contains 16 residues. The V gene's germline CDR1 is MNHEY and CDR2 SVGAGI. After removal of 2 bases from V and 3 bases from J, the junction contained 8 bases not matched to a gene. TCR beta sequences were obtained from blood CD8+ and CD4+ T cells. In the multiple sclerosis control group, patients were treatment-naive and had stable or active relapsing-remitting disease. TEMRA cells were FACS-enriched, with CD8+ and CD4+ T cells isolated negatively. Random-hexamer reverse transcription was applied to roughly 0.45 to 1 ug RNA. immunoSEQ multiplex PCR amplified TCR beta CDR3 across 54 Vbeta, 13 Jbeta. In TCRdb, the immunoSEQ multiplex PCR reads were re-called with MiXCR into one record per CDR3 protein. This sample has under 200,000 distinct CDR3 sequences, with approximately 95% found just once.

This TCR derives from a human donor with multiple sclerosis. The sequenced sample was CD8+ T cells from PBMCs. This chain uses TRBV6-5 with TRBJ2-7; 9 nucleotides line up with TRBD1. The DNA of the CDR3 is TGTGCCAGCAGTTACCCTAGGACAGGGGATGACTACGAGCAGTACTTC. Protein product: CASSYPRTGDDYEQYF.